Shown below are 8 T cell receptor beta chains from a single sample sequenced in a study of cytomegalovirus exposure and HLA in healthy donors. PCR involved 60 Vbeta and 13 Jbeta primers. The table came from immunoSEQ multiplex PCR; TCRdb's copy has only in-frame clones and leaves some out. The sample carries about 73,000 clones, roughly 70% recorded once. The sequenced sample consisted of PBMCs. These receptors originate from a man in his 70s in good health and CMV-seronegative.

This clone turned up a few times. CDR3 sequence reads: CASSYRTEAFF. CDR3 nucleotides: TGTGCCAGCAGTTACAGGACTGAAGCTTTCTTT. The chain joins TRBV6-1 to TRBJ1-1; a possible D gene is TRBD1 (5 bases). The length of the CDR3 is 11 residues. V was cut by 5 bases and J by 5 bases, with 6 bases left in between. Germline loops: CDR1 MNHNS, CDR2 SASEGT.

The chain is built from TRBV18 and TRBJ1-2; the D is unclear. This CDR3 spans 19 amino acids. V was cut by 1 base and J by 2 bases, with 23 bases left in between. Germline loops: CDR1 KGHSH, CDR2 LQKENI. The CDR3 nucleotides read TGTGCCAGCTCACCACAGAGTACGGGAAGAAACACGTTGAACTATGGCTACACCTTC. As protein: CASSPQSTGRNTLNYGYTF.

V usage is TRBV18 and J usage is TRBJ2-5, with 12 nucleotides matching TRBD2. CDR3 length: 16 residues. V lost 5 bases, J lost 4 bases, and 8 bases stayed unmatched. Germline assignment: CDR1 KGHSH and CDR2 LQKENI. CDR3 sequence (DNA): TGTGCCAGCTCATCCTCGACTAGCGGGAGAGGAGAGACCCAGTACTTC. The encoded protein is CASSSSTSGRGETQYF.

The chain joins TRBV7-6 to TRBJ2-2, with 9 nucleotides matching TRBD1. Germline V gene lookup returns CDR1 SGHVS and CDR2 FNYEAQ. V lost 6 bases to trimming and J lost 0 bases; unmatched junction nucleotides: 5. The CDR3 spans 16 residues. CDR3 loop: CASSHTGGSNTGELFF. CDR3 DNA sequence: TGTGCCAGCAGTCACACAGGGGGCTCGAACACCGGGGAGCTGTTTTTT.

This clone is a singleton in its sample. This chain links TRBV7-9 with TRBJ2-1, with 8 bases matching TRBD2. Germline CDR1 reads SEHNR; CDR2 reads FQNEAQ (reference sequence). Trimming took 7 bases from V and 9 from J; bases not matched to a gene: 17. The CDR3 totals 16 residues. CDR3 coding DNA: TGTGCCAGCATCCGTCCCGGGACTAGTTCCAAGGCTGAGCAGTTCTTC. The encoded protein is CASIRPGTSSKAEQFF.

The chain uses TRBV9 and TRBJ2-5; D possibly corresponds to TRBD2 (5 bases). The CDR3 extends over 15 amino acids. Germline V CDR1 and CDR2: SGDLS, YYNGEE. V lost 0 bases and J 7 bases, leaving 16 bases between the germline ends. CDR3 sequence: CASSVAGNNGGTQYF. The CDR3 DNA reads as TGTGCCAGCAGCGTAGCTGGGAACAATGGAGGGACCCAGTACTTC.

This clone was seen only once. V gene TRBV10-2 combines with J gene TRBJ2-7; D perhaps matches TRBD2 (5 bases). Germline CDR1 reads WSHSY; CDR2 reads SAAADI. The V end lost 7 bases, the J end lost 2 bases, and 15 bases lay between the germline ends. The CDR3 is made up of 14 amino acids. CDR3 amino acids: CASTAGTLAYEQYF. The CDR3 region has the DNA TGCGCCAGCACGGCGGGCACACTCGCCTACGAGCAGTACTTC.

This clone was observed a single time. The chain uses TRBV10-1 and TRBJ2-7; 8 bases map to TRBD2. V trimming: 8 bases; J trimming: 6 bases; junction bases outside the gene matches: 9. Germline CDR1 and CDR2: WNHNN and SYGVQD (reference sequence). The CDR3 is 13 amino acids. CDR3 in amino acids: CASSVSLAGEQYF. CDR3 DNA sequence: TGCGCCAGCTCGGTGAGCCTAGCGGGCGAGCAGTACTTC.